This T cell receptor (beta chain) appears in the sequencing data of a study of T-cell reconstitution after alpha-beta-depleted transplantation in children. Study-wide points: Roughly two months post-transplant, alpha-beta T cells reportedly originated from several hundred graft clones that had expanded.

In regard to this clonotype: As yet, its antigen is unknown.

Unique molecular identifiers were used to barcode this TCRbeta library. TCRdb passed the PCR reads through MiXCR, listing each CDR3 protein once. The sample consists of roughly 790,000 distinct CDR3 sequences, about 16% of them appearing once. The germline V gene encodes CDR1 LNHDA and CDR2 SQIVND (reference sequence). V shed 3 bases and J 3 bases; nucleotides not matched to a gene: 9. The CDR3 sequence is 16 residues long. The sample in question was PBMCs, mostly from graft donor cells, obtained 360 days after TCRalphabeta/CD19-depleted stem cell transplant. This chain joins TRBV19 and TRBJ1-2; 8 bases match TRBD1. This receptor was identified in a male patient younger than 18 who had a stem cell transplant for acute lymphoblastic leukemia, so the T cells may come from the graft donor. CDR3 in DNA: TGTGCCAGTAGTATTCCCGGGACAGGCCACTACTATGGCTACACCTTC. Its translation is CASSIPGTGHYYGYTF.